The 20 T cell receptor beta chains given below trace back to one sample, sequenced in a study of blood T cell repertoires in COVID-19. Assay: immunoSEQ multiplex PCR; the TCRdb copy retains only in-frame clones and omits some. The sample shows fewer than 300,000 clones, about 87% of them seen only once. The sequencing sample was made of peripheral blood. The origin of the receptors is a man in his 60s who had recovered from COVID-19.

V and J are TRBV4-2 and TRBJ2-1; D call uncertain. The CDR3 runs 15 residues. V lost 0 bases to trimming and J lost 3 bases, with 9 bases between them. The V gene's germline CDR1 is LGHNA and CDR2 YNFKEQ. The CDR3 nucleotides read TGTGCCAGCAGCCAAGATCAGCGAAACTACAATGAGCAGTTCTTC. This encodes CASSQDQRNYNEQFF.

The V and J genes are TRBV3-1 (or the pseudogene TRBV3-2) and TRBJ1-5, with no clear D. The CDR3 has 16 residues. Germline CDR1 reads LGHDT; CDR2 reads YNNKEL (reference sequence). Trimming cost V 0 bases and J 5 bases, with 14 bases left between them. CDR3 amino acids: CASSQDIASGYQPQHF. CDR3 DNA: TGTGCCAGCAGCCAAGATATCGCGTCAGGTTATCAGCCCCAGCATTTT.

The genes are TRBV9 and TRBJ2-1; 8 nucleotides align to TRBD1. With V trimmed by 0 bases and J by 6 bases, 5 bases remained unmatched. Germline lookup yields CDR1 SGDLS and CDR2 YYNGEE. The CDR3 spans 15 residues. The CDR3 DNA sequence: TGTGCCAGCAGCGTAGCCGTGGACAGGGTCAATGAGCAGTTCTTC. This sequence encodes CASSVAVDRVNEQFF.

V and J are TRBV5-6 and TRBJ2-3; 8 positions agree with TRBD1. Germline V lookup: CDR1 SGHDT, CDR2 YYEEEE. Trimming at V came to 4 bases and at J to 5 bases, leaving 6 bases not matched to a gene. This CDR3 spans 14 amino acids. The CDR3 coding sequence is TGTGCCAGCAGCCCCGGACAGGGTGGAGATACGCAGTATTTT. Translating it yields CASSPGQGGDTQYF. Full variable domain (missing parts from reference TRBV5-6 and TRBJ2-3): DAGVTQSPTHLIKTRGQQVTLRCSPKSGHDTVSWYQQALGQGPQFIFQYYEEEERQRGNFPDRFSGHQFPNYSSELNVNALLLGDSALYLCASSPGQGGDTQYFGPGTRLTVL.

The chain combines TRBV12-2 with TRBJ1-4; the table's D call TRBD1 went unverified against the DNA. TRBV12-2 is described as a pseudogene. The CDR3 has 18 residues. The CDR3 loop is CASRLAWTGTWTNEKLFF. In nucleotides, the CDR3 is TGTGCAAGTCGCTTAGCATGGACAGGGACTTGGACTAATGAAAAACTGTTTTTT.

The rearrangement uses TRBV21-1 and TRBJ1-5; TRBD1, the table's D call, was not compared with the DNA. TRBV21-1 is annotated as a pseudogene. The CDR3 length is 16 residues. This CDR3 is CASSKDGTGVIQPQHF. The CDR3 DNA reads as TGTGCCAGCAGCAAAGATGGGACAGGGGTGATTCAGCCCCAGCATTTT.

V is TRBV7-7 and J is TRBJ1-4, with no clear D. The CDR3 totals 13 residues. Per the germline V gene, CDR1 is SSHAT and CDR2 is FNYEAQ (reference sequence). V lost 4 bases and J lost 5, with 8 bases in between. For the CDR3, the DNA is TGTGCCAGCAGCTCCGGCGGGAATGAAAAACTGTTTTTT. Its protein is CASSSGGNEKLFF.

The rearrangement uses TRBV6-6 and TRBJ1-4; D is unresolved. The germline V gene has CDR1 MNHNY and CDR2 SVGAGI (reference sequence). The CDR3 totals 14 residues. V was pared by 5 bases and J by 8 bases, with 15 bases between. CDR3 sequence: CASSRDGGGEKLFF. The CDR3 DNA follows: TGTGCCAGCAGTCGGGATGGAGGTGGGGAAAAACTGTTTTTT.

This clone was seen a few times. The chain recombines TRBV5-6 with TRBJ1-1, with no clear D. Per germline, CDR1 SGHDT and CDR2 YYEEEE. CDR3 length: 14 residues. V shed 3 bases and J shed 1 base, with 10 bases lying between them. The CDR3 here is CASSYPTENTEAFF. CDR3 nucleotide sequence: TGTGCCAGCAGCTACCCCACAGAGAACACTGAAGCTTTCTTT.

This chain links TRBV12-3 or TRBV12-4 with TRBJ1-3, with D perhaps TRBD1 (5 bases). The length of the CDR3 is 13 residues. V was cut by 3 bases and J by 6 bases, with 9 bases left in between. As DNA, the CDR3 is TGTGCCAGCAGTTTGACAGCCGAAAACACCATATATTTT. Its translation is CASSLTAENTIYF.

This sequence joins TRBV18 and TRBJ1-1; 10 bases are a match to TRBD1. J lost 3 bases, V lost 8 bases, and 9 bases had no gene match. CDR1 and CDR2 from the germline V gene are KGHSH and LQKENI. This CDR3 is 15 amino acids long. CDR3 bases: TGTGCCAGCACAAGCCTGGACAGGGGGTACACTGAAGCTTTCTTT. It is translated as CASTSLDRGYTEAFF.

This sequence joins TRBV14 and TRBJ1-1; D remains ambiguous. V was shortened by 1 base and J by 3 bases, with 3 bases between the two germline ends. The germline V gene encodes CDR1 SGHDN and CDR2 FVKESK. CDR3 length: 12 residues. The CDR3 nucleotides read TGTGCCAGCAGCCAAGTCTACACTGAAGCTTTCTTT. Translating it yields CASSQVYTEAFF.

J is TRBJ2-2 and V is TRBV11-2, with a possible D match to TRBD1 (5 bases). V was pared by 5 bases and J by 6 bases, with 10 bases between. Germline V gene sequence: CDR1 SGHAT, CDR2 FQNNGV. This CDR3 comprises 13 residues. The CDR3 DNA reads TGTGCCAGCAGCCGGCAGGGTTCCGGGGAGCTGTTTTTT. As protein: CASSRQGSGELFF.

The chain joins TRBV27 to TRBJ1-6; 7 bases match TRBD1. Trimming cost V 8 bases and J 10 bases; bases outside gene matches: 8. The germline V gene encodes CDR1 MNHEY and CDR2 SMNVEV (reference sequence). The CDR3 is 13 residues long. DNA of the CDR3: TGTGCCAGCGCCCCGGGACAGTCGTCACCCCTCCACTTT. It yields the protein CASAPGQSSPLHF.

V is TRBV13 and J is TRBJ2-7; possibly TRBD1 for D (6 bases). The CDR3 totals 18 residues. The V and J ends lost 5 bases and 0 bases respectively, with 23 bases between them. Germline V gene lookup returns CDR1 PRHDT and CDR2 FYEKMQ (reference sequence). CDR3 bases: TGTGCCAGCAGCCCTGCCGGGACATGGGCTTCAAGCTCCTACGAGCAGTACTTC. It specifies CASSPAGTWASSSYEQYF.

Only a few counts were recorded for this clone. The chain carries TRBV12-5 and TRBJ2-5; 8 positions match TRBD1. CDR1 is LGHNT and CDR2 is FRNRAP in the germline V gene. The CDR3 runs 16 residues. After removal of 5 bases from V and 2 bases from J, the junction contained 10 bases not matched to a gene. CDR3 in DNA: TGTGCTAGTGGTCCCCCCGCCGGGACAGGTCAAGAGACCCAGTACTTC. Translated: CASGPPAGTGQETQYF.

This chain connects TRBV7-2 to TRBJ2-6; 8 nucleotides match TRBD2. This CDR3 is 16 amino acids long. With V trimmed by 5 bases and J by 2 bases, 5 bases remained unmatched. In germline, CDR1 is SGHTA, CDR2 FQGNSA. For the CDR3, the DNA is TGTGCCAGCAGCGGTAAGGGACTAGCTGGGGCCAACGTCCTGACTTTC. Amino acid sequence: CASSGKGLAGANVLTF.

J is TRBJ2-3 and V is TRBV6-1; tentative D call: TRBD2 (6 bases). Trimming removed 1 base from V and 4 bases from J, with 12 bases in between. The V gene's germline CDR1 is MNHNS and CDR2 SASEGT. The CDR3 has 15 amino acids. CDR3 sequence: CASSEGLDGADTQYF. In DNA, the CDR3 is TGTGCCAGCAGTGAAGGACTAGATGGTGCAGATACGCAGTATTTT.

The V gene is TRBV6-5, the J gene TRBJ1-6, with D possibly TRBD1 on 6 matching bases. CDR1 MNHEY and CDR2 SVGAGI come from the germline V gene. This CDR3 has 15 amino acids. Trimming took 6 bases from V and 8 from J, leaving 17 bases between them. The DNA of the CDR3 is TGTGCCAGCAGCCCCAAACAGGGTCGGGATTCACCCCTCCACTTT. Protein sequence: CASSPKQGRDSPLHF.

The CDR3 region is CASSTLTSGFRGEQFF. Here the CDR3 DNA reads TGTGCCAGTAGTACCCTCACTAGCGGGTTCCGAGGTGAGCAGTTCTTC. The V gene is TRBV19, the J gene TRBJ2-1; 9 nucleotides line up with TRBD2. The germline CDR1 and CDR2 sequences are LNHDA and SQIVND (reference sequence). Losses at the gene ends were 4 bases for V and 9 bases for J; bases not matched to a gene: 13. The CDR3 consists of 16 residues.